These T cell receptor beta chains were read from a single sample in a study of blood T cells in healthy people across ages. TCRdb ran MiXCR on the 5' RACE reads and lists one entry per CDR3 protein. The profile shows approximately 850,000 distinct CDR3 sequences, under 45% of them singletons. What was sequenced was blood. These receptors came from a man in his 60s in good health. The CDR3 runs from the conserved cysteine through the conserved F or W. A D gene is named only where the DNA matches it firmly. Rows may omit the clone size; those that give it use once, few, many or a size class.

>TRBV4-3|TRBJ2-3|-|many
CASSQESPILTGTGEFTDTQYF
TGCGCCAGCAGCCAAGAGAGCCCAATCCTGACGGGAACAGGAGAGTTCACAGATACGCAGTATTTT
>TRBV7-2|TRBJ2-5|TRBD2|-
CASISAGVYQETQYF
TGTGCCAGCATATCGGCGGGGGTGTACCAAGAGACCCAGTACTTC
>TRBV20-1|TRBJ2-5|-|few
CSARDGQTQETQYF
TGCAGTGCTAGAGATGGCCAAACCCAAGAGACCCAGTACTTC
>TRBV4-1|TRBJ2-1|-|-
CASSRSAGAGDYNEQFF
TGCGCCAGCAGCCGTTCGGCGGGGGCGGGGGACTACAATGAGCAGTTCTTC
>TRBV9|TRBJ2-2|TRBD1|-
CASSAPGTGGRELFF
TGTGCCAGCAGTGCCCCCGGGACAGGGGGCAGGGAGCTGTTTTTT
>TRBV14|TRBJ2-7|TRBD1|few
CASSQDRRTGSGEQYF
TGTGCCAGCAGCCAAGACAGAAGGACAGGGTCGGGGGAGCAGTACTTC
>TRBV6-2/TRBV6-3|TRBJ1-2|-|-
CASSYSQSGYTF
TGTGCCAGCAGTTACTCCCAAAGTGGCTACACCTTC
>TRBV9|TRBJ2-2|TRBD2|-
CASSVGLAGDSGELFF
TGTGCCAGCAGCGTAGGTTTAGCGGGGGATTCAGGGGAGCTGTTTTTT
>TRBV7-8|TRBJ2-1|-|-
CASSLVRGSPYNEQFF
TGTGCCAGCAGCTTAGTCCGGGGTTCCCCCTACAATGAGCAGTTCTTC
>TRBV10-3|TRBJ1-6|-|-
CANTFTNREGGSPLHF
TGTGCCAACACCTTTACAAACAGGGAAGGAGGGTCACCCCTCCACTTT
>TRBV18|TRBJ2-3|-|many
CASSRGPLDGLTDTQYF
TGTGCCAGCTCACGGGGGCCCTTGGACGGGCTCACAGATACGCAGTATTTT
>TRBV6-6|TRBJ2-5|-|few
CASSSQGQEETQYF
TGTGCCAGCAGTTCCCAGGGACAAGAGGAGACCCAGTACTTC
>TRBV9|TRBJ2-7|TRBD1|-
CASSPSTGLSEQYF
TGTGCCAGCAGCCCGTCGACAGGGTTGTCCGAGCAGTACTTC
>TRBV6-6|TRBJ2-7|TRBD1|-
CASRVGKVRGEQYF
TGTGCCAGCAGAGTGGGGAAGGTCAGGGGGGAGCAGTACTTC
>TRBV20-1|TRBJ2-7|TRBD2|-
CSARSSGGLTYEQYF
TGCAGTGCTAGGTCTAGCGGGGGCCTAACCTACGAGCAGTACTTC
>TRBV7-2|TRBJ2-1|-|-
CASSLDSSPYNEQFF
TGTGCCAGCAGCTTAGATTCCTCGCCCTACAATGAGCAGTTCTTC
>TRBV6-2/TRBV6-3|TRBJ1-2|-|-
CASTDGASLYGYTF
TGTGCCAGCACCGACGGCGCCAGCCTCTATGGCTACACCTTC
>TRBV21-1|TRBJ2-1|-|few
CASSPGDRSSYNEQFF
TGTGCCAGCAGCCCTGGAGACAGGAGCTCCTACAATGAGCAGTTCTTC
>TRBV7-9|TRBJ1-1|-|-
CASSFTGDVIEAFF
TGTGCCAGCAGCTTTACGGGGGATGTAATTGAAGCTTTCTTT
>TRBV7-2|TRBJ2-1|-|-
CASRKLGGNEQFF
TGTGCCAGCAGGAAACTAGGGGGGAATGAGCAGTTCTTC
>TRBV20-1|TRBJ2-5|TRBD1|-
CSAQRGDRDEETQYF
TGCAGTGCACAGAGAGGGGACAGAGATGAAGAGACCCAGTACTTC
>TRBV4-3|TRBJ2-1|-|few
CASSPDTDSYNEQFF
TGCGCCAGCAGCCCAGACACGGACAGCTACAATGAGCAGTTCTTC
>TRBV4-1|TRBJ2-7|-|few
CASSQTETYEQYF
TGCGCCAGCAGCCAGACTGAGACCTACGAGCAGTACTTC
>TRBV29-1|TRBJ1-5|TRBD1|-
CSVGQGNQPQHF
TGCAGTGTCGGACAGGGGAATCAGCCCCAGCATTTT
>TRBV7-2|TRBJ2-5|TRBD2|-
CASSLDGTSIQTQYF
TGTGCCAGCAGCTTAGACGGGACTAGTATCCAGACCCAGTACTTC
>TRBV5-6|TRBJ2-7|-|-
CASSFVGQGTYEQYF
TGTGCCAGCAGCTTTGTCGGCCAAGGGACCTACGAGCAGTACTTC
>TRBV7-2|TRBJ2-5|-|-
CASRRFKGVQETQYF
TGTGCCAGCAGACGCTTTAAAGGAGTTCAAGAGACCCAGTACTTC
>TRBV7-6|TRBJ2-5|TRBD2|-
CASSLASGGFQETQYF
TGTGCCAGCAGCTTAGCGAGCGGGGGGTTTCAAGAGACCCAGTACTTC
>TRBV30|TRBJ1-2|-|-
CAWSVPGQTGGYTF
TGTGCCTGGAGTGTACCCGGACAGACCGGCGGCTACACCTTC